This T cell receptor (beta chain) was observed in a study of shared clonotypes between healthy human individuals. Study outcomes and limitations: Limitation of the genetic and exposure-history diversity represented came from the few donors. Measured sharing among donors was expected to vary with sequencing depth. Clonotypes that were shared across four donors made up roughly 5% of naive CD4 clonotypes.

Several immunoSEQ 96-well plates shared each subset's DNA, each plate a replicate. Clones were read by immunoSEQ multiplex PCR, and TCRdb kept only the in-frame ones, dropping some. Of under 550,000 clones detected, approximately 95% appear once; the ten largest clones hold roughly 0.06%. Trimming removed 5 bases at V and 2 bases at J, with 16 bases between. CDR3 length equals 15 residues. The germline V gene encodes CDR1 SGHKS and CDR2 YYEKEE (reference sequence). Concerning this clone: Its specificity is unknown.

V usage is TRBV5-5 and J usage is TRBJ1-1; D is uncertain. The TCR was taken from a woman in her twenties or thirties in good health. The sequenced material came from naive CD4+ T cells sorted from blood. Subset here: CD45RA+ positively selected. The CDR3 sequence: CASSSPLPRNTEAFF. The CDR3 region has the DNA TGTGCCAGCAGTTCCCCATTACCGCGCAACACTGAAGCTTTCTTT.